The next 27 T cell receptor beta chains were all read from a single sample in a study of control samples from healthy donors and cancer patients. The data were produced by immunoSEQ multiplex PCR, yet TCRdb's version contains in-frame clones alone and is incomplete. The data show approximately 70,000 clones, with more than 80% seen just once and around 15% held by the top ten. Sequencing used blood. These receptors came from a man in his fifties or sixties in good health.

The chain employs TRBV7-2 and TRBJ2-7; TRBD2 matches 8 bases. The V gene's germline CDR1 is SGHTA and CDR2 FQGNSA. This CDR3 is 15 amino acids long. Losses at the gene ends were 6 bases for V and 7 bases for J; bases not matched to a gene: 14. The CDR3 DNA reads TGTGCCAGCAGTGATTGGGGGCTAGCGGGCGGAGAGCAGTACTTC. The encoded protein is CASSDWGLAGGEQYF.

As DNA, the CDR3 is TGTGCCAGCAGCCCTCTGGTTGCCCGGGGGAACACCGGGGAGCTGTTTTTT. The encoded protein is CASSPLVARGNTGELFF. The V call is TRBV7-8, the J call TRBJ2-2, with a possible D match to TRBD2 (5 bases). The CDR3 spans 17 residues. V was cut by 5 bases and J by 1 base, with 17 bases left in between. Per germline, CDR1 SGHVS and CDR2 FQNEAQ.

This sequence joins TRBV9 and TRBJ2-1; 7 nucleotides match TRBD2. The junction had 12 bases not matched to a gene; V was cut back by 7 bases and J by 5 bases. CDR3 length: 15 amino acids. The germline V gene encodes CDR1 SGDLS and CDR2 YYNGEE. The chain's CDR3 is CASSLGGGPHNEQFF. The CDR3 region has the DNA TGTGCCAGCTCCCTGGGGGGAGGGCCCCACAATGAGCAGTTCTTC.

This clone was found a few times. The chain couples TRBV9 to TRBJ2-7; TRBD2 matches 8 bases. CDR3 length: 18 amino acids. V was pared by 3 bases and J by 0 bases, with 14 bases of the junction left unmatched. CDR1 is SGDLS and CDR2 is YYNGEE in the germline V gene. CDR3 bases: TGTGCCAGCAGCGCGAGACTAGCGCCCGTCGGGTGCTCCTACGAGCAGTACTTC. This sequence encodes CASSARLAPVGCSYEQYF.

This clone came up a few times. This sequence joins TRBV27 and TRBJ1-6; D not certain. V shed 4 bases and J shed 7 bases, with 8 bases lying between them. This CDR3 has 13 amino acids. In germline, CDR1 is MNHEY, CDR2 SMNVEV (reference sequence). In DNA form, the CDR3 reads TGTGCCAGCAGTTGGAACATGAATTCACCCCTCCACTTT. This sequence encodes CASSWNMNSPLHF.

The CDR3 DNA is TGTGCCAGCGGAGAGGGGGGCGAAAAACTGTTTTTT. Translating gives CASGEGGEKLFF. This chain uses TRBV7-9 with TRBJ1-4; maybe TRBD1 (6 bases). V shed 8 bases and J shed 8 bases, with 12 bases lying between them. The CDR3 sequence is 12 residues long. Germline loops: CDR1 SEHNR, CDR2 FQNEAQ (reference sequence).

This clone came up once. The gene calls are TRBV7-2 and TRBJ1-5; no definite D call. V lost 5 bases to trimming and J lost 3 bases, with 11 bases between them. The germline gives CDR1 SGHTA, CDR2 FQGNSA. The CDR3 sequence is 14 residues long. The CDR3 spells CASSLDGINQPQHF. CDR3 in DNA: TGTGCCAGCAGCCTGGACGGGATCAATCAGCCCCAGCATTTT.

The chain carries TRBV5-1 and TRBJ2-7; possible D gene TRBD1, 6 bases. Trimming pared 1 base from V and 3 bases from J, leaving 11 bases between. Germline V gene lookup returns CDR1 SGHRS and CDR2 YFSETQ. The CDR3 spans 14 residues. The chain's CDR3 is CASSLTTGNYEQYF. For the CDR3, the DNA is TGCGCCAGCAGCTTGACCACAGGGAACTACGAGCAGTACTTC. Supplemented by reference TRBV5-1 and TRBJ2-7, the full variable domain reads KAGVTQTPRYLIKTRGQQVTLSCSPISGHRSVSWYQQTPGQGLQFLFEYFSETQRNKGNFPGRFSGRQFSNSRSEMNVSTLELGDSALYLCASSLTTGNYEQYFGPGTRLTVT.

V usage is TRBV11-3 and J usage is TRBJ1-6; TRBD1 agrees at 11 bases. Per the germline V gene, CDR1 is SGHNT and CDR2 is YENEEA. Trimming took 5 bases from V and 10 from J; bases not matched to a gene: 7. The CDR3 has 15 residues. The CDR3 spells CASSEGTGGNSPLHF. CDR3 coding DNA: TGTGCCAGCAGCGAAGGGACAGGGGGTAACTCACCCCTCCACTTT.

The chain recombines TRBV2 with TRBJ1-2, with D possibly matching TRBD1 (6 bases). Trimming removed 4 bases at V and 6 bases at J, with 15 bases between. The CDR3 length is 14 residues. Germline V CDR1 and CDR2: SNHLY, FYNNEI. The CDR3 nucleotides are TGTGCCAGCAGTGTAGGGCAGGGGATCCATGGCTACACCTTC. This sequence encodes CASSVGQGIHGYTF.

The V call is TRBV7-2, the J call TRBJ1-4, with D possibly matching TRBD1 (6 bases). Per the germline V gene, CDR1 is SGHTA and CDR2 is FQGNSA. The V end lost 1 base, the J end lost 4 bases, and 19 bases lay between the germline ends. The CDR3 is 18 residues long. The CDR3 loop reads CASSLDRWGQRLNEKLFF. CDR3 DNA sequence: TGTGCCAGCAGCTTAGACCGGTGGGGGCAGCGCCTTAATGAAAAACTGTTTTTT.

This chain uses TRBV28 with TRBJ1-1, with a weak D call TRBD1 (5 bases). The CDR3 consists of 14 residues. Germline assignment: CDR1 MDHEN and CDR2 SYDVKM. Between the trimmed V and J ends, which lost 3 bases and 1 base, there was a span of 9 bases. CDR3 residues: CASSLGTTNTEAFF. The CDR3 DNA is TGTGCCAGCAGTTTGGGGACGACGAACACTGAAGCTTTCTTT.

V usage is TRBV19 and J usage is TRBJ2-1; TRBD2 aligns across 9 bases. This CDR3 has 19 residues. Germline V gives CDR1 LNHDA, CDR2 SQIVND (reference sequence). Trimming removed 6 bases from V and 5 bases from J; junction bases left unmatched: 20. In DNA form, the CDR3 reads TGTGCCAGTAGCAATTACTTGGGTATGGCAGCGGGAGGCCACAATGAGCAGTTCTTC. Its protein is CASSNYLGMAAGGHNEQFF.

This rearrangement joins TRBV24-1 to TRBJ1-2; D perhaps matches TRBD1 (5 bases). The length of the CDR3 is 14 residues. CDR1 and CDR2 (germline): KGHDR, SFDVKD. Trimming removed 0 bases at V and 6 bases at J, with 10 bases between. The CDR3 DNA is TGTGCCACCAGTGATTTGGCAGGGAGAGATGGCTACACCTTC. Its protein product is CATSDLAGRDGYTF.

J is TRBJ2-7 and V is TRBV5-6; D gene unclear. With 0 bases removed from V and 1 base from J, the gap between germline ends came to 8 bases. Germline loops: CDR1 SGHDT, CDR2 YYEEEE. CDR3 length equals 14 residues. CDR3 coding DNA: TGTGCCAGCAGCTTGGCCTACCTTTCCTACGAGCAGTACTTC. It is translated as CASSLAYLSYEQYF.

The CDR3 reads CASRADSMNTEAFF. Written as DNA, the CDR3 is TGTGCCAGCAGGGCAGACAGCATGAACACTGAAGCTTTCTTT. V is TRBV11-2 and J is TRBJ1-1; the D gene is possibly TRBD1 (5 bases). Germline V gene sequence: CDR1 SGHAT, CDR2 FQNNGV. The CDR3 is 14 amino acids. Trimming removed 6 bases from V and 0 bases from J, with 11 bases in between.

The rearrangement links TRBV30 to TRBJ2-7; D not resolved. The CDR3 extends over 13 amino acids. V gave up 2 bases and J gave up 2 bases, with 10 bases separating them. Germline CDR1 and CDR2: GTSNPN and SVGIG (reference sequence). The CDR3 spells CAWSPPGPYEQYF. CDR3 in DNA: TGTGCCTGGAGTCCGCCAGGACCCTACGAGCAGTACTTC.

This chain links TRBV27 with TRBJ2-5; the D gene could be TRBD1 or TRBD2 (5 bases each). The CDR3 sequence is 13 residues long. V was pared by 7 bases and J by 0 bases, with 9 bases between. Germline loops: CDR1 MNHEY, CDR2 SMNVEV (reference sequence). CDR3 bases: TGTGCCAGCAAAGGGGAGAACCAAGAGACCCAGTACTTC. Protein sequence: CASKGENQETQYF.

This sequence joins TRBV29-1 and TRBJ1-2, with D maybe TRBD1 (5 bases). V dropped 1 base and J dropped 4 bases, with 13 bases sitting between them. The CDR3 consists of 14 residues. Germline V gene data show CDR1 as SQVTM and CDR2 as ANQGSEA. CDR3 sequence (DNA): TGCAGCGTTGAAGGAGGCCCGGACACCTATGGCTACACCTTC. Protein: CSVEGGPDTYGYTF.

CDR3 region: CASSQTGGIGYTF. The CDR3 bases are TGTGCCAGCAGCCAGACAGGGGGTATTGGCTACACCTTC. J is TRBJ1-2 and V is TRBV7-2, with 9 nucleotides matching TRBD1. Germline V lookup: CDR1 SGHTA, CDR2 FQGNSA. The CDR3 sequence is 13 residues long. V dropped 5 bases and J dropped 7; count of bases not matched to a gene: 5.

The chain is built from TRBV11-3 and TRBJ2-1, with 10 bases aligning to TRBD2. CDR1 and CDR2 (germline): SGHNT, YENEEA. Losses at the gene ends were 6 bases for V and 10 bases for J; bases not matched to a gene: 6. The CDR3 loop spans 13 amino acids. CDR3 residues: CASRGTSEIEQFF. DNA for the CDR3: TGTGCCAGCAGAGGGACTAGCGAGATCGAGCAGTTCTTC.

The chain links TRBV4-3 to TRBJ2-7; D gene uncertain. V lost 3 bases to trimming and J lost 6 bases, with 18 bases between them. This CDR3 region has 15 residues. Germline V gene data show CDR1 as LGHNA and CDR2 as YSLEER. The CDR3 spells CASSQSLSGVREQYF. In DNA, the CDR3 is TGCGCCAGCAGCCAGTCGCTAAGTGGAGTTCGCGAGCAGTACTTC.

The chain joins TRBV7-8 to TRBJ1-1; D uncertain. CDR3 length equals 13 residues. Germline loops: CDR1 SGHVS, CDR2 FQNEAQ. V lost 5 bases and J 11 bases, leaving 18 bases between the germline ends. Here the CDR3 reads CASSLSSQSAAFF. In DNA form, the CDR3 reads TGTGCCAGCAGCCTCTCGAGTCAGTCAGCCGCTTTCTTT.

V is TRBV7-8 and J is TRBJ1-5, with TRBD1 matching over 10 bases. The length of the CDR3 is 18 residues. With 2 bases clipped from V and 6 bases from J, the junction kept 13 bases outside the gene matches. Germline CDR1 SGHVS, CDR2 FQNEAQ. The CDR3 is CASSLPDRGRGVAQPQHF. The CDR3 region has the DNA TGTGCCAGCAGCTTACCCGACAGGGGGCGGGGAGTCGCTCAGCCCCAGCATTTT.

Points on this clone: Other DNA sequences in the same sample also yield this CDR3. This chain uses TRBV7-2 with TRBJ2-2; D ambiguous. Trimming shortened V by 1 base and J by 2 bases, and 8 bases separated the two germline ends. Germline V gives CDR1 SGHTA, CDR2 FQGNSA. CDR3 size: 15 residues. CDR3 loop: CASSLVTVNTGELFF. The CDR3 nucleotides are TGTGCCAGCAGCTTAGTGACGGTTAACACCGGGGAGCTGTTTTTT.

The chain carries TRBV21-1 and TRBJ2-4; the D call of TRBD1 is as the table states it, not checked on the DNA. TRBV21-1 is shown as a pseudogene. The CDR3 extends over 17 amino acids. CDR3 in amino acids: CASSQGEDSIAKNIQYF. The DNA for the CDR3 is TGTGCCAGCAGCCAAGGAGAAGACAGTATAGCCAAAAACATTCAGTACTTC.

The genes are TRBV5-4 and TRBJ1-1, with D hard to call. Between the trimmed V and J ends, which lost 0 bases and 1 base, there was a span of 10 bases. The CDR3 sequence is 15 residues long. Germline V gives CDR1 SGHNT, CDR2 YYREEE (reference sequence). CDR3 residues: CASSLGKGKNTEAFF. The CDR3 coding sequence is TGTGCCAGCAGCTTGGGGAAAGGAAAGAACACTGAAGCTTTCTTT.